Listed here is a single T cell receptor beta chain. This sample was taken from a study of glioma-infiltrating T cells after dendritic cell vaccination. About the research overall: Samples are from glioblastoma patients in Phase I and II dendritic cell vaccine trials.

Time point described: after dendritic cell vaccination, including at tumor progression/relapse. The V and J ends lost 10 bases and 3 bases, in that order; junction bases with no gene match: 4. The germline V gene encodes CDR1 ENHRY and CDR2 SYGVKD. CDR3 length equals 13 residues. The repertoire was sequenced with immunoSEQ multiplex PCR; TCRdb's copy has only in-frame clones and lacks some. The sample holds 50,000 to 75,000 clones, roughly 84% seen once. This chain links TRBV10-3 with TRBJ1-3; 9 bases map to TRBD1. The TCR comes from a human donor with glioblastoma. The sequencing used blood, collected after dendritic cell vaccination. This CDR3 is CARDREDGNTIYF. Written as DNA, the CDR3 is TGTGCCAGGGACAGGGAGGATGGAAACACCATATATTTT.